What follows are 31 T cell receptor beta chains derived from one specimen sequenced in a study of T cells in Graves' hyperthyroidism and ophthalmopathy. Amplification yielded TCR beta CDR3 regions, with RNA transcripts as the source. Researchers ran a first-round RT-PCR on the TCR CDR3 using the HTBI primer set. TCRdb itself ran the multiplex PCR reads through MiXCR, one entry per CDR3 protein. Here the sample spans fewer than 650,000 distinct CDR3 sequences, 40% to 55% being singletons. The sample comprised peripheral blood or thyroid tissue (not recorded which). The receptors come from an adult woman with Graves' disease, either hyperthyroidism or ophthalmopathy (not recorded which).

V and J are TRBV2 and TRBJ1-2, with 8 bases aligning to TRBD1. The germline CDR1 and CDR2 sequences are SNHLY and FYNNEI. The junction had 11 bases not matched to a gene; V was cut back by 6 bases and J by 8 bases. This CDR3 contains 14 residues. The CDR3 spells CASSQPTRGHGYTF. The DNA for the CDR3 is TGTGCCAGCAGCCAACCCACCAGGGGGCACGGCTACACCTTC.

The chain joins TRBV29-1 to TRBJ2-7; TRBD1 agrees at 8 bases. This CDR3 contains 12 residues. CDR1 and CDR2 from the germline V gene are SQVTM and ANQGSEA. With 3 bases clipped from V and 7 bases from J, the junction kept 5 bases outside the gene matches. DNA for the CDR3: TGCAGCGTTGATCAGGGGGCGGGGGAGCAGTACTTC. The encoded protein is CSVDQGAGEQYF.

The CDR3 DNA follows: TGCGCCAGCAGAGTAGACGGCCTCGGGGGTTCCACCTTC. Amino acids: CASRVDGLGGSTF. The chain combines TRBV5-1 with TRBJ1-2; tentatively, D is TRBD1 (5 bases). Trimming took 5 bases from V and 13 from J, leaving 21 bases between them. The CDR3 extends over 13 amino acids. The germline V gene has CDR1 SGHRS and CDR2 YFSETQ. The whole variable domain, filled in from reference TRBV5-1 and TRBJ1-2, reads KAGVTQTPRYLIKTRGQQVTLSCSPISGHRSVSWYQQTPGQGLQFLFEYFSETQRNKGNFPGRFSGRQFSNSRSEMNVSTLELGDSALYLCASRVDGLGGSTFGSGTRLTVV.

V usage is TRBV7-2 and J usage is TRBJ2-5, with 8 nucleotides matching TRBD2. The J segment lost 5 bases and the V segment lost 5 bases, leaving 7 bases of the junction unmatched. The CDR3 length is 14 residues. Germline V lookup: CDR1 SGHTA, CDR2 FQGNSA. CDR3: CASSRGTSGETQYF. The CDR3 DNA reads TGTGCCAGCAGCCGTGGGACTAGTGGGGAGACCCAGTACTTC.

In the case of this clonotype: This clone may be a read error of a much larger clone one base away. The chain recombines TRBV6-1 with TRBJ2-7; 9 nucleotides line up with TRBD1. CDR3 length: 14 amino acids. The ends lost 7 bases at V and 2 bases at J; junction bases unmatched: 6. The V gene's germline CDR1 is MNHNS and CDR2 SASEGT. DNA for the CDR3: TGTGCCAGCAAATCCGGGACAGGGCCCTACGAGCAGTACTTC. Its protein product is CASKSGTGPYEQYF.

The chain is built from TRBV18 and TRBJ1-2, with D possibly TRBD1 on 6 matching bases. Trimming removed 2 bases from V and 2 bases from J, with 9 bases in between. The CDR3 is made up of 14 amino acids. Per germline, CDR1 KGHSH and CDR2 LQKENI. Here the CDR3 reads CASSPSTGNYGYTF. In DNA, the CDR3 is TGTGCCAGCTCACCATCTACAGGGAACTATGGCTACACCTTC.

As DNA, the CDR3 is TGCAGCAGTGAATTTGGCCGCTACGAGCAGTACTTC. This codes for CSSEFGRYEQYF. This rearrangement joins TRBV29-1 to TRBJ2-7; D gene uncertain. Trimming shortened V by 8 bases and J by 3 bases, and 14 bases separated the two germline ends. The germline CDR1 and CDR2 sequences are SQVTM and ANQGSEA. The CDR3 has 12 amino acids.

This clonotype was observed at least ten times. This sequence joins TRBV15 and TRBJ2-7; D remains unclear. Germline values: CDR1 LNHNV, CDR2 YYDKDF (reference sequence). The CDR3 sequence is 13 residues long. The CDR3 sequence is CATSRDLARVLNV. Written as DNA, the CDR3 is TGTGCCACCAGCAGAGACCTCGCTAGAGTCCTTAATGTC.

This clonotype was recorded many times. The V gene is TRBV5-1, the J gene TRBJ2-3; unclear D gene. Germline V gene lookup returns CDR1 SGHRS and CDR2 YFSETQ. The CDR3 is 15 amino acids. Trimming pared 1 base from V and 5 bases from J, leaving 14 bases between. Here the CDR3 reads CASSLPLGVVDTQYF. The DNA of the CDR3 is TGCGCCAGCAGCTTGCCCCTTGGGGTGGTAGATACGCAGTATTTT.

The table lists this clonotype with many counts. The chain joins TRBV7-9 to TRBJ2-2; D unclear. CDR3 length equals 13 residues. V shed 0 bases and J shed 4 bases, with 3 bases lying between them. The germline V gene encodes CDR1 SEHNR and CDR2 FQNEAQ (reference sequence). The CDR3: CASSLAITGELFF. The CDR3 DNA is TGTGCCAGCAGCTTAGCGATCACCGGGGAGCTGTTTTTT. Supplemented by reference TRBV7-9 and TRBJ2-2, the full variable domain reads DTGVSQNPRHKITKRGQNVTFRCDPISEHNRLYWYRQTLGQGPEFLTYFQNEAQLEKSRLLSDRFSAERPKGSFSTLEIQRTEQGDSAMYLCASSLAITGELFFGEGSRLTVL.

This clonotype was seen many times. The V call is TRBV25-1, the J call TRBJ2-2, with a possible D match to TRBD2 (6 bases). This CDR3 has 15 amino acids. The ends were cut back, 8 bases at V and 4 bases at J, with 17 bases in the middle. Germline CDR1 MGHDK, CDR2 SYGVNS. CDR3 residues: CASEDGSVRTGELFF. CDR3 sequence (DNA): TGTGCCAGCGAGGACGGGAGCGTCCGCACCGGGGAGCTGTTTTTT.

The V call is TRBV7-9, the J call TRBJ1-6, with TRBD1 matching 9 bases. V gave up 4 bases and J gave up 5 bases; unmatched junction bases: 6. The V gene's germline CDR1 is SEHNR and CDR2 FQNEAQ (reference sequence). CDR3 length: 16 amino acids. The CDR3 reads CASSSRTGANNSPLHF. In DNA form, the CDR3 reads TGTGCCAGCAGCTCTCGGACAGGGGCGAATAATTCACCCCTCCACTTT.

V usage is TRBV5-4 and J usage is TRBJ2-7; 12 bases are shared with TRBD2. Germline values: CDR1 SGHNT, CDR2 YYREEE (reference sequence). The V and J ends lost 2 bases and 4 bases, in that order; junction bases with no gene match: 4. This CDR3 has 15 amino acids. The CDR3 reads CASSFRLAGVYEQYF. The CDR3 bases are TGTGCCAGCAGCTTTAGACTAGCGGGAGTGTACGAGCAGTACTTC.

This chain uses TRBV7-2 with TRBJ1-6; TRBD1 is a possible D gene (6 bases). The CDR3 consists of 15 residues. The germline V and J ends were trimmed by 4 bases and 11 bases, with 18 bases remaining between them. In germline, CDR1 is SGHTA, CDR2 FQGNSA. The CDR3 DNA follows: TGTGCCAGCAGCTCTGGCACAGGGAAGGGGACACCCCTCCACTTT. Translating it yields CASSSGTGKGTPLHF.

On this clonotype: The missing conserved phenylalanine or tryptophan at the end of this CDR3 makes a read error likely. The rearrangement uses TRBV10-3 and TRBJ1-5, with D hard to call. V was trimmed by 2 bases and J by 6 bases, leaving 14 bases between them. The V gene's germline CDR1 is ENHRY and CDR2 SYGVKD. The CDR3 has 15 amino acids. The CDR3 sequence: CAISERLGFRQPQHL. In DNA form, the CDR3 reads TGTGCCATCAGTGAGAGGTTAGGGTTTCGTCAGCCCCAGCATCTT.

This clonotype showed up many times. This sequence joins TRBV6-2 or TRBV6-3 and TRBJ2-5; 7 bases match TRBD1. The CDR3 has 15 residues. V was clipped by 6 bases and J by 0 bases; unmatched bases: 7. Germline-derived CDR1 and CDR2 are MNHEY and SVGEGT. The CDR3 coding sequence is TGTGCCAGCAGCGACCTGGGACAGAACCAAGAGACCCAGTACTTC. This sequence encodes CASSDLGQNQETQYF.

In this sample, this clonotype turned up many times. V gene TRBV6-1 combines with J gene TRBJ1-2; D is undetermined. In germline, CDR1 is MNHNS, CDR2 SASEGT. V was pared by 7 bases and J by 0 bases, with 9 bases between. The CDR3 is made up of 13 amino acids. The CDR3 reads CASTAGPNYGYTF. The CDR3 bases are TGTGCCAGCACTGCAGGCCCTAACTATGGCTACACCTTC.

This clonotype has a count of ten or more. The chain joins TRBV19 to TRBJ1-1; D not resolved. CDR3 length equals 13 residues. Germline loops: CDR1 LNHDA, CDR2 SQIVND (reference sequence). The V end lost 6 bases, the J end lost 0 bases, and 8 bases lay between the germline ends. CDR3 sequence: CASRAIVNTEAFF. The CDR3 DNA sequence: TGTGCCAGTAGGGCCATAGTGAACACTGAAGCTTTCTTT.

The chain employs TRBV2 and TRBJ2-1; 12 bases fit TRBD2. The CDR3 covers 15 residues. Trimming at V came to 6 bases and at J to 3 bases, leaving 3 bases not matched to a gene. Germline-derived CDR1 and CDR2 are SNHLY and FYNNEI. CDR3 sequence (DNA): TGTGCCAGCAGAACGGGACTAGCGGGCTACAATGAGCAGTTCTTC. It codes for CASRTGLAGYNEQFF.

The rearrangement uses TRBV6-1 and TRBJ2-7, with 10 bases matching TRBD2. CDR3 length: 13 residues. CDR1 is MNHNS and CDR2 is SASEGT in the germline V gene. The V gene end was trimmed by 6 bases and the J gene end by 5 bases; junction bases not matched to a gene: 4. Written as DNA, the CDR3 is TGTGCCAGCAGACTAGCGGGACCGAACGAGCAGTACTTC. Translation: CASRLAGPNEQYF.

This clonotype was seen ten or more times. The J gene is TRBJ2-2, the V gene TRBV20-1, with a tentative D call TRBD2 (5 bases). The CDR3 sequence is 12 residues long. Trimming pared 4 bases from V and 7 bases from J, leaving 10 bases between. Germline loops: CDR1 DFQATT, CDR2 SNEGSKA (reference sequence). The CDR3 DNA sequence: TGCAGTGCTACAACTAGGAACGGGGAGCTGTTTTTT. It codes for CSATTRNGELFF.

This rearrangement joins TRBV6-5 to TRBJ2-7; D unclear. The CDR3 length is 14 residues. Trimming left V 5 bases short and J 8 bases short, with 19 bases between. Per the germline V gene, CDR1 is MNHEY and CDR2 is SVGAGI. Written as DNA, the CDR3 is TGTGCCAGCAGTGAAGCACATTATCAGCCCCAGCAGTACTTC. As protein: CASSEAHYQPQQYF.

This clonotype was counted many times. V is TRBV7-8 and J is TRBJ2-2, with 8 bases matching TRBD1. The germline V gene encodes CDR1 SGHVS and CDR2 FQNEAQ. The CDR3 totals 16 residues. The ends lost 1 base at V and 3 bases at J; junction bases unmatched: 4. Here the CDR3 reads CASSLGQGAYTGELFF. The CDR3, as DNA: TGTGCCAGCAGCTTAGGGCAGGGGGCTTACACCGGGGAGCTGTTTTTT.

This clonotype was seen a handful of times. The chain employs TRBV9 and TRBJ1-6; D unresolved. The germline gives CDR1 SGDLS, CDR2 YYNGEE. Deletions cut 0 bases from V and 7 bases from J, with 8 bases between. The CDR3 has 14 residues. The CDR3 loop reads CASSVEVVNSPLHF. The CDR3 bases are TGTGCCAGCAGCGTAGAAGTGGTCAATTCACCCCTCCACTTT.

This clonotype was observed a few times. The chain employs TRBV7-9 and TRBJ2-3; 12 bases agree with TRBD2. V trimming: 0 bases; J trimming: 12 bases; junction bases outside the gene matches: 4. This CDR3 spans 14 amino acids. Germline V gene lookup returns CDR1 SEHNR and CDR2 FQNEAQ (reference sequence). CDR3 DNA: TGTGCCAGCAGCTTAGCGCCTAGCGGGAGGGCTCAGTATTTT. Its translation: CASSLAPSGRAQYF.

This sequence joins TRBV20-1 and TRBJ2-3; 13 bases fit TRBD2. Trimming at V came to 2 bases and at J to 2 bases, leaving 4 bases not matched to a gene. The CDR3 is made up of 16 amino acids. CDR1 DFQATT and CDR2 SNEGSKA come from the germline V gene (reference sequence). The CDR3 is CSARLGLAGSTDTQYF. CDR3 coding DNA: TGCAGTGCTAGACTGGGACTAGCGGGATCCACAGATACGCAGTATTTT.

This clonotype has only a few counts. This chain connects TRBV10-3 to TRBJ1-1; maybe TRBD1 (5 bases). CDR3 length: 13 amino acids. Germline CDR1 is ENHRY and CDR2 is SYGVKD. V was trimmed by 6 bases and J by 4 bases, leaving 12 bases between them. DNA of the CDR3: TGTGCCATCAGGGCACAGGCGGGCACTGAAGCTTTCTTT. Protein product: CAIRAQAGTEAFF.

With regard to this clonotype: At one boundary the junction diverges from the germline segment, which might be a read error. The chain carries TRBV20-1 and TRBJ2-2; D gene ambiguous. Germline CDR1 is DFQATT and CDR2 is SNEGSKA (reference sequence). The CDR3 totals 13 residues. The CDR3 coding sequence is TGCAGTGCTAGCGCGGATGCTACCGCGGAGCTGTTTTTT. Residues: CSASADATAELFF.

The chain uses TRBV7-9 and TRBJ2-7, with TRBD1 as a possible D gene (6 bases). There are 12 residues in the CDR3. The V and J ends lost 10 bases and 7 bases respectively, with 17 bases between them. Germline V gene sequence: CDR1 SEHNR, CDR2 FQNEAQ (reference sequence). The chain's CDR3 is CATQRGSGEQYF. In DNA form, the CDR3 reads TGTGCCACCCAGAGGGGGTCGGGGGAGCAGTACTTC.

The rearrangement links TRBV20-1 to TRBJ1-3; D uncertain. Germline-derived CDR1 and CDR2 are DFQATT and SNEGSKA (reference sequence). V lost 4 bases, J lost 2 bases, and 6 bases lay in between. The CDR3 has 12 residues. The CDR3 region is CSATEAGNTIYF. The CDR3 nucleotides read TGCAGTGCTACAGAAGCTGGAAACACCATATATTTT.

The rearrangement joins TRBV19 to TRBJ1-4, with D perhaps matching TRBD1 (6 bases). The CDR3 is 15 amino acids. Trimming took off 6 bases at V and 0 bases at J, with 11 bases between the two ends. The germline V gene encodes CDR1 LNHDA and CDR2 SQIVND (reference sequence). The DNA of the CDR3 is TGTGCCAGTAGCGAAGGACAGTCAACTAATGAAAAACTGTTTTTT. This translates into CASSEGQSTNEKLFF.